The 30 T cell receptor beta chains reported below all come from one sample, sequenced in a study of T cells in Graves' hyperthyroidism and ophthalmopathy. Using RNA transcripts as the source, TCR beta CDR3 regions were amplified. A first-round RT-PCR of the TCR CDR3 used the HTBI primer set. MiXCR, run by TCRdb on the multiplex PCR reads, gives a single entry per CDR3 protein. This table has about 210,000 distinct CDR3 sequences, under 20% appearing once. Sequenced sample: blood. The origin of the receptors is a man in his forties or fifties with Graves' hyperthyroidism.

This clonotype has a count of ten or more. The gene calls are TRBV11-3 and TRBJ2-5; D possibly corresponds to TRBD2 (6 bases). Germline values: CDR1 SGHNT, CDR2 YENEEA. The CDR3 runs 16 residues. V gave up 3 bases and J gave up 5 bases, with 19 bases separating them. The CDR3 nucleotides read TGTGCCAGCAGCTTGGGACGGTTCGGGACTTGGGAGACCCAGTACTTC. It codes for CASSLGRFGTWETQYF.

At least ten counts were recorded for this clonotype. This chain joins TRBV2 and TRBJ1-1; 7 bases agree with TRBD1. V was pared by 4 bases and J by 3 bases, with 5 bases of the junction left unmatched. Looked up from germline, CDR1 is SNHLY and CDR2 is FYNNEI. The CDR3 is made up of 14 amino acids. The CDR3 loop reads CASSADREDTEAFF. The CDR3 bases are TGTGCCAGCAGTGCCGACAGGGAGGACACTGAAGCTTTCTTT.

This chain joins TRBV18 and TRBJ1-5; TRBD1 matches at 7 bases. The germline gives CDR1 KGHSH, CDR2 LQKENI. V was clipped by 2 bases and J by 2 bases; unmatched bases: 6. This CDR3 has 16 residues. The CDR3: CASSPNTGTGNQPQHF. As DNA, the CDR3 is TGTGCCAGCTCACCAAATACCGGGACAGGCAATCAGCCCCAGCATTTT.

The chain has TRBV14 and TRBJ1-3; D gene uncertain. Trimming took off 5 bases at V and 0 bases at J, with 14 bases between the two ends. The CDR3 extends over 16 amino acids. Germline V gene lookup returns CDR1 SGHDN and CDR2 FVKESK. The CDR3 sequence is CASSTRTSSSGNTIYF. CDR3 DNA: TGTGCCAGCAGCACCCGGACGTCGAGCTCTGGAAACACCATATATTTT.

The V and J genes are TRBV10-2 and TRBJ2-1; 7 bases line up with TRBD1. Germline V gene lookup returns CDR1 WSHSY and CDR2 SAAADI. The CDR3 totals 14 residues. With V trimmed by 6 bases and J by 6 bases, 8 bases remained unmatched. CDR3 residues: CASRDFAGGNEQFF. The CDR3 bases are TGCGCCAGCAGAGACTTTGCAGGGGGCAATGAGCAGTTCTTC.

This chain joins TRBV30 and TRBJ2-1, with TRBD1 matching 9 bases. Germline-derived CDR1 and CDR2 are GTSNPN and SVGIG (reference sequence). Trimming removed 8 bases from V and 8 bases from J; junction bases left unmatched: 16. This CDR3 region has 15 residues. The CDR3 loop is CARDPGTGSIYEQFF. As DNA, the CDR3 is TGTGCCCGGGATCCCGGGACAGGGTCTATCTATGAGCAGTTCTTC.

This clonotype was seen at least ten times. The rearrangement uses TRBV12-3 or TRBV12-4 and TRBJ1-5; D is undetermined. The germline V and J ends were trimmed by 3 bases and 1 base, with 4 bases remaining between them. The CDR3 has 13 residues. The CDR3 nucleotides are TGTGCCAGCAGTTTGGGGAGCAATCAGCCCCAGCATTTT. This gives the protein CASSLGSNQPQHF.

Many counts were recorded for this clonotype. The chain couples TRBV3-1 to TRBJ2-1, with a weak D call TRBD2 (5 bases). Germline V lookup: CDR1 LGHDT, CDR2 YNNKEL (reference sequence). V lost 2 bases and J lost 8, with 13 bases in between. This CDR3 has 14 amino acids. The CDR3 here is CASSQFGMSDEQFF. For the CDR3, the DNA is TGTGCCAGCAGCCAATTCGGGATGTCGGATGAGCAGTTCTTC.

This clonotype was detected many times. This chain links TRBV7-9 with TRBJ2-3; D unresolved. The CDR3 spans 13 residues. From germline, CDR1 is SEHNR and CDR2 FQNEAQ (reference sequence). The V gene lost 7 bases and the J gene lost 5 bases, with 13 bases spanning the gap. The CDR3 loop reads CASTQSMGDTQYF. CDR3 nucleotide sequence: TGTGCCAGCACCCAATCAATGGGAGATACGCAGTATTTT.

In this sample, this clonotype turned up many times. The gene calls are TRBV20-1 and TRBJ2-7; D unresolved. The CDR3 totals 13 residues. Per germline, CDR1 DFQATT and CDR2 SNEGSKA (reference sequence). With 3 bases removed from V and 0 bases from J, the gap between germline ends came to 9 bases. In DNA form, the CDR3 reads TGCAGTGCTAGCTTAACTGGCTCCTACGAGCAGTACTTC. This encodes CSASLTGSYEQYF.

In its sample, this clonotype was seen many times. The chain links TRBV7-2 to TRBJ2-3, with D hard to call. Germline V gene data show CDR1 as SGHTA and CDR2 as FQGNSA. The CDR3 sequence is 14 residues long. The V end was cut by 1 base, the J end by 1 base, with 6 bases between. CDR3 sequence (DNA): TGTGCCAGCAGCTTAGTCTGGGGCACAGATACGCAGTATTTT. Its protein product is CASSLVWGTDTQYF.

The rearrangement links TRBV7-9 to TRBJ2-2, with 8 bases matching TRBD2. With V trimmed by 5 bases and J by 7 bases, 6 bases remained unmatched. CDR1 is SEHNR, CDR2 FQNEAQ, per germline (reference sequence). This CDR3 is built from 14 residues. CDR3 residues: CASSVSGTSGELFF. CDR3 bases: TGTGCCAGCAGCGTATCCGGGACTAGCGGGGAGCTGTTTTTT.

This clonotype was seen only a few times. V usage is TRBV7-9 and J usage is TRBJ2-7, with 8 bases that match TRBD2. CDR3 length equals 14 residues. Germline CDR1 is SEHNR and CDR2 is FQNEAQ (reference sequence). Trimming at V came to 5 bases and at J to 4 bases, leaving 7 bases not matched to a gene. This CDR3 is CASSPNSGSYEQYF. The CDR3, as DNA: TGTGCCAGCAGCCCAAACAGCGGGAGTTACGAGCAGTACTTC.

Ten or more counts support this clonotype. The rearrangement links TRBV27 to TRBJ1-1; TRBD1 aligns across 9 bases. The trim removed 6 bases at V and 10 bases at J, leaving 6 bases unmatched. The germline V gene encodes CDR1 MNHEY and CDR2 SMNVEV (reference sequence). This CDR3 has 12 amino acids. For the CDR3, the DNA is TGTGCCAGCAGCACAGGGGGCGCAGGAGCTTTCTTT. Translation: CASSTGGAGAFF.

This clonotype occurred many times. The chain employs TRBV11-2 and TRBJ1-1; D is uncertain. This CDR3 has 11 residues. Trimming pared 3 bases from V and 8 bases from J, leaving 7 bases between. Germline V lookup: CDR1 SGHAT, CDR2 FQNNGV. The CDR3 coding sequence is TGTGCCAGCAGCTTGCATGCCGAAGCTTTCTTT. Translating gives CASSLHAEAFF.

Remarks on this clonotype: This may come from a read error, since a much larger clone is one base off. The chain couples TRBV4-2 to TRBJ1-4; D may be TRBD1 (6 bases). The germline gives CDR1 LGHNA, CDR2 YNFKEQ. The V end was cut by 4 bases, the J end by 6 bases, with 12 bases between. The CDR3 has 14 residues. The CDR3 DNA is TGTGCCAGCAGCCGGGGGACACGGGATGAAAAACTGTTTTTT. It codes for CASSRGTRDEKLFF.

V and J are TRBV10-2 and TRBJ2-7; 9 bases line up with TRBD1. The CDR3 extends over 14 amino acids. J was trimmed by 2 bases and V by 7 bases; bases with no gene match: 6. Germline assignment: CDR1 WSHSY and CDR2 SAAADI. The CDR3 loop reads CASIPRDRAYEQYF. The CDR3 coding sequence is TGCGCCAGCATTCCCCGGGACAGGGCCTACGAGCAGTACTTC.

This clonotype has at least ten counts. This chain links TRBV5-1 with TRBJ2-1; possibly TRBD1 for D (5 bases). Germline CDR1 and CDR2: SGHRS and YFSETQ. Trimming took 4 bases from V and 8 from J, leaving 16 bases between them. This CDR3 spans 14 amino acids. CDR3 in amino acids: CASSRGARGDEQFF. The CDR3 nucleotides read TGCGCCAGCAGCCGTGGGGCAAGAGGAGATGAGCAGTTCTTC.

This clonotype showed up many times. The chain joins TRBV27 to TRBJ2-7; TRBD2 agrees at 8 bases. CDR1 and CDR2 from the germline V gene are MNHEY and SMNVEV (reference sequence). The CDR3 covers 14 residues. With V trimmed by 3 bases and J by 7 bases, 8 bases remained unmatched. CDR3 in DNA: TGTGCCAGCAGTTTTGGTGGACTAGCCCTGGAGCAGTACTTC. Translating gives CASSFGGLALEQYF.

Details on this clonotype: Mismatch with germline at one junction end may stem from a read error. The J gene is TRBJ2-6, the V gene TRBV19; 9 nucleotides match TRBD1. In germline, CDR1 is LNHDA, CDR2 SQIVND (reference sequence). CDR3 length: 19 residues. The CDR3 DNA follows: TGTGCCAGTAGCCTATGGACACGGGACAGGGTGACTGGGGCCAACGTCCTGGCTTTC. Its translation is CASSLWTRDRVTGANVLAF.

This clonotype was seen many times. The rearrangement links TRBV12-3 or TRBV12-4 to TRBJ1-2; D gene unclear. CDR3 size: 12 residues. Trimming removed 5 bases from V and 8 bases from J, with 12 bases in between. CDR3 sequence reads: CASSPQLEGYTF. The CDR3 region has the DNA TGTGCCAGCAGTCCACAATTGGAGGGCTACACCTTC.

This clonotype was picked up many times. The rearrangement links TRBV7-9 to TRBJ2-7; 7 bases map to TRBD2. The CDR3 runs to 11 residues. The germline gives CDR1 SEHNR, CDR2 FQNEAQ (reference sequence). With V trimmed by 5 bases and J by 5 bases, 0 bases remained unmatched. CDR3 amino acids: CASSRGDEQYF. CDR3 nucleotides: TGTGCCAGCAGCCGGGGGGACGAGCAGTACTTC.

In its sample, this clonotype was seen a few times. The rearrangement uses TRBV5-8 and TRBJ2-7; D is uncertain. The CDR3 consists of 15 residues. In germline, CDR1 is SGHTS, CDR2 YDEGEE. Trimming shortened V by 4 bases and J by 0 bases, and 14 bases separated the two germline ends. The chain's CDR3 is CASSRSAAPSYEQYF. The CDR3 DNA sequence: TGTGCCAGCAGCCGGTCGGCGGCCCCCTCCTACGAGCAGTACTTC.

The chain links TRBV7-8 to TRBJ2-1, with 8 bases fitting TRBD1. The CDR3 totals 15 residues. Germline V gene sequence: CDR1 SGHVS, CDR2 FQNEAQ. V was clipped by 3 bases and J by 2 bases; unmatched bases: 3. CDR3 sequence (DNA): TGTGCCAGCAGCTTTCAGGGGGCCACCTACAATGAGCAGTTCTTC. Translated: CASSFQGATYNEQFF.

This clonotype was recorded at least ten times. The chain recombines TRBV11-2 with TRBJ1-2; D gene ambiguous. V lost 0 bases and J 13 bases, leaving 15 bases between the germline ends. Germline V CDR1 and CDR2: SGHAT, FQNNGV. CDR3 length equals 13 residues. The CDR3 is CASSLDSGVKGTF. Written as DNA, the CDR3 is TGTGCCAGCAGCTTAGATTCGGGAGTTAAAGGCACCTTC.

This clonotype was counted only a few times. The chain employs TRBV5-1 and TRBJ2-1; 13 positions match TRBD2. CDR1 SGHRS and CDR2 YFSETQ come from the germline V gene. CDR3 length equals 15 residues. V gave up 3 bases and J gave up 7 bases; unmatched junction bases: 4. CDR3 nucleotides: TGCGCCAGCAGCTGGGGACTAGCGGGACATAATGAGCAGTTCTTC. The encoded protein is CASSWGLAGHNEQFF. Using reference TRBV5-1 and TRBJ2-1 for the parts outside the CDR3, the full variable domain is KAGVTQTPRYLIKTRGQQVTLSCSPISGHRSVSWYQQTPGQGLQFLFEYFSETQRNKGNFPGRFSGRQFSNSRSEMNVSTLELGDSALYLCASSWGLAGHNEQFFGPGTRLTVL.

A remark on this clonotype: Because the CDR3 is missing its conserved closing phenylalanine or tryptophan, this is likely a read error. In DNA form, the CDR3 reads TGTGCCAGCAGTGAATTTTTAGGAGACTACGAGCAGTACCTC. Translation: CASSEFLGDYEQYL. The chain combines TRBV6-1 with TRBJ2-7; D unclear. Trimming cost V 2 bases and J 3 bases, with 11 bases left between them. Germline V gene sequence: CDR1 MNHNS, CDR2 SASEGT. CDR3 length: 14 residues.

This clonotype was observed many times. This chain joins TRBV6-1 and TRBJ1-5; TRBD1 aligns across 7 bases. This CDR3 has 13 residues. The trim removed 7 bases at V and 7 bases at J, leaving 7 bases unmatched. The germline V gene encodes CDR1 MNHNS and CDR2 SASEGT. Written as DNA, the CDR3 is TGTGCCAGCACCCTGACAGGGAGGCAGCCCCAGCATTTT. It encodes CASTLTGRQPQHF.

This clonotype has just a few counts. This chain uses TRBV6-1 with TRBJ2-7, with 11 nucleotides matching TRBD1. The germline V gene has CDR1 MNHNS and CDR2 SASEGT. The length of the CDR3 is 14 residues. With 6 bases clipped from V and 5 bases from J, the junction kept 6 bases outside the gene matches. The CDR3 is CASSRQDRGHEQYF. The CDR3 coding sequence is TGTGCCAGCAGCCGGCAGGACAGGGGGCACGAGCAGTACTTC.

This clonotype was found a few times. The V call is TRBV25-1, the J call TRBJ2-1; D remains ambiguous. CDR3 length: 14 amino acids. CDR1 MGHDK and CDR2 SYGVNS come from the germline V gene. V lost 0 bases and J 8 bases, leaving 11 bases between the germline ends. The CDR3 reads CASSEYSLTDEQFF. The CDR3 DNA reads TGTGCCAGCAGTGAATACTCGCTCACGGATGAGCAGTTCTTC.